This paragraph covers one TCR beta chain sequence. Antigen unknown. This record comes from a study of T cell responses to AZD1222 COVID-19 vaccine. Study observations and caveats: Repertoires were collected only later (after the peak T cell response had occurred). Among AZD1222 vaccinees, only six or seven were seropositive at baseline. Unmutated variant regions are reportedly targeted by nearly half of spike-specific TCRs.

Profiled with immunoSEQ multiplex PCR; TCRdb holds only in-frame clones, not every one. The sample includes under 150,000 clones, roughly 91% seen only once; the top ten take 1.9%. Germline CDR1 SNHLY, CDR2 FYNNEI. Trimming left V 10 bases short and J 0 bases short, with 18 bases between. The CDR3 has 15 residues. The origin of this receptor is an adult who received the AZD1222 COVID-19 vaccine. This chain links TRBV2 with TRBJ1-1; a possible D gene is TRBD1 (5 bases). The input for sequencing was peripheral blood, taken 28 days after the second AZD1222 dose. The CDR3 DNA reads TGTGCCACCGTGGGGGGGACCGCCATGAACACTGAAGCTTTCTTT. Protein: CATVGGTAMNTEAFF. Based on the CDR3 plus reference TRBV2 and TRBJ1-1, the full variable domain is EPEVTQTPSHQVTQMGQEVILRCVPISNHLYFYWYRQILGQKVEFLVSFYNNEISEKSEIFDDQFSVERPDGSNFTLKIRSTKLEDSAMYFCATVGGTAMNTEAFFGQGTRLTVV.